Each of the 22 T cell receptor beta chains below was sequenced from the same sample in a study of T and B cells in COVID-19 patients. Multiplex PCR with BIOMED2 TRB-A/B primer pools amplified TRB rearrangements. MiXCR, applied by TCRdb to the multiplex PCR reads, yields one record per CDR3 protein. The repertoire holds 14,000 to 15,000 distinct CDR3 sequences, with roughly 29% as singletons. Each TRB amplification used 250-500 ng of genomic DNA from blood. Sequencing was carried out using blood. The receptors here all came from a human donor who had recovered from COVID-19.

This clonotype was detected a few times. The CDR3 loop is CASSPNRGLLEKLFF. DNA of the CDR3: TGTGCCAGTAGCCCAAACAGGGGCCTCTTAGAAAAACTGTTTTTT. V usage is TRBV19 and J usage is TRBJ1-4, with 7 bases lining up with TRBD1. Losses at the gene ends were 6 bases for V and 8 bases for J; bases not matched to a gene: 12. The CDR3 runs to 15 residues. Germline lookup yields CDR1 LNHDA and CDR2 SQIVND (reference sequence).

The genes are TRBV5-4 and TRBJ1-2; 7 bases are shared with TRBD1. V lost 4 bases, J lost 6 bases, and 15 bases stayed unmatched. CDR1 is SGHNT and CDR2 is YYREEE in the germline V gene (reference sequence). The CDR3 spans 16 residues. DNA of the CDR3: TGTGCCAGCAGCGTAGAGACAGGGAGTGTACGACATGGCTACACCTTC. Its protein is CASSVETGSVRHGYTF.

In nucleotides, the CDR3 is TGTGCCAGCAGCTTTCAATTGGGACTAGCGGAGTACAATGAGCAGTTCTTC. Translation: CASSFQLGLAEYNEQFF. This rearrangement joins TRBV5-6 to TRBJ2-1; 11 nucleotides agree with TRBD2. Germline V gene sequence: CDR1 SGHDT, CDR2 YYEEEE. V trimming: 2 bases; J trimming: 4 bases; junction bases outside the gene matches: 8. The CDR3 spans 17 residues.

The chain combines TRBV28 with TRBJ1-3; D uncertain. The CDR3 contains 12 residues. V lost 3 bases to trimming and J lost 0 bases, with 0 bases between them. Germline CDR1 and CDR2: MDHEN and SYDVKM. CDR3: CASSFSGNTIYF. The CDR3 nucleotides are TGTGCCAGCAGTTTCTCTGGAAACACCATATATTTT.

The chain uses TRBV5-6 and TRBJ2-1, with D perhaps matching TRBD2 (7 bases). There are 15 residues in the CDR3. The germline V gene encodes CDR1 SGHDT and CDR2 YYEEEE. Trimming took off 3 bases at V and 4 bases at J, with 14 bases between the two ends. The CDR3 loop is CASSSRGGRYNEQFF. DNA of the CDR3: TGTGCCAGCAGCTCAAGGGGGGGACGGTACAATGAGCAGTTCTTC.

By share, this clonotype counts as medium-sized. V usage is TRBV29-1 and J usage is TRBJ1-3; no firm D call. V gave up 2 bases and J gave up 0 bases, with 8 bases separating them. This CDR3 region has 14 residues. CDR1 is SQVTM, CDR2 ANQGSEA, per germline. The CDR3 protein is CSVEWAGSGNTIYF. The DNA of the CDR3 is TGCAGCGTTGAATGGGCAGGCTCTGGAAACACCATATATTTT.

In its sample, this clonotype is medium-sized. The chain combines TRBV6-5 with TRBJ2-3; no firm D call. From germline, CDR1 is MNHEY and CDR2 SVGAGI. Trimming took off 6 bases at V and 3 bases at J, with 4 bases between the two ends. The length of the CDR3 is 11 residues. CDR3 region: CASSTTDTQYF. The CDR3 DNA reads as TGTGCCAGCAGCACAACAGATACGCAGTATTTT.

The chain is built from TRBV10-3 and TRBJ1-1, with D tentatively TRBD1 (6 bases). V lost 8 bases, J lost 1 base, and 8 bases lay in between. The germline V gene has CDR1 ENHRY and CDR2 SYGVKD. The CDR3 runs 12 residues. For the CDR3, the DNA is TGTGCCATCTCGACAGGGAACACTGAAGCTTTCTTT. As protein: CAISTGNTEAFF.

This chain links TRBV6-2 or TRBV6-3 with TRBJ2-7; no clear D gene. The CDR3 is 16 amino acids. V was pared by 4 bases and J by 5 bases, with 21 bases between. The germline gives CDR1 MNHEY, CDR2 SVGEGT. As DNA, the CDR3 is TGTGCCAGCAGTTTTGTCCAGGTATACCCTCCTCACGAGCAGTACTTC. Its protein is CASSFVQVYPPHEQYF.

This clonotype was seen at least ten times. The chain uses TRBV6-5 and TRBJ1-4, with D unclear. V was clipped by 2 bases and J by 5 bases, with 9 bases between them. Per germline, CDR1 MNHEY and CDR2 SVGAGI. The CDR3 has 14 residues. CDR3 residues: CASSYGPRNEKLFF. The CDR3 DNA reads TGTGCCAGCAGTTACGGTCCAAGGAATGAAAAACTGTTTTTT.

The CDR3 protein is CASGGGSQEKLFF. CDR3 coding DNA: TGTGCCTCGGGGGGGGGAAGCCAGGAAAAACTGTTTTTT. V usage is TRBV19 and J usage is TRBJ1-4; TRBD1 might be the D (5 bases). The CDR3 is 13 amino acids. V was shortened by 11 bases and J by 8 bases, with 18 bases between the two germline ends. The germline gives CDR1 LNHDA, CDR2 SQIVND (reference sequence).

The sample holds a few counts of this clonotype. V is TRBV10-3 and J is TRBJ2-5; TRBD2 matches 8 bases. Per the germline V gene, CDR1 is ENHRY and CDR2 is SYGVKD. The CDR3 sequence is 13 residues long. Germline trimming cut 4 bases from V and 5 bases from J; bases unmatched to any gene: 3. CDR3 sequence reads: CAISGSSGETQYF. As DNA, the CDR3 is TGTGCCATCAGTGGGTCTAGCGGGGAGACCCAGTACTTC.

By share, this clonotype counts as medium-sized. The chain joins TRBV6-5 to TRBJ2-5; D is ambiguous. The germline V and J ends were trimmed by 4 bases and 1 base, with 13 bases remaining between them. Germline CDR1 reads MNHEY; CDR2 reads SVGAGI. The CDR3 loop spans 15 amino acids. In DNA form, the CDR3 reads TGTGCCAGCAGTTCCCTCCCTTGGGCCCAAGAGACCCAGTACTTC. It encodes CASSSLPWAQETQYF.

This rearrangement joins TRBV13 to TRBJ1-5; TRBD1 matches 7 bases. The V gene's germline CDR1 is PRHDT and CDR2 FYEKMQ (reference sequence). J was trimmed by 4 bases and V by 5 bases; bases with no gene match: 2. The CDR3 runs to 13 residues. CDR3 bases: TGTGCCAGCAGCGCGACAGGGAATCAGCCCCAGCATTTT. It encodes CASSATGNQPQHF.

This chain uses TRBV6-1 with TRBJ2-3; TRBD2 might be the D (7 bases). The CDR3 length is 18 residues. Germline values: CDR1 MNHNS, CDR2 SASEGT. V lost 1 base to trimming and J lost 4 bases, with 21 bases between them. The CDR3 nucleotides read TGTGCCAGCAGTGAAGTCCTCTTGGGGGGGGCTCAGGCAGATACGCAGTATTTT. The encoded protein is CASSEVLLGGAQADTQYF.

This chain links TRBV20-1 with TRBJ2-1; D possibly corresponds to TRBD2 (6 bases). Germline V CDR1 and CDR2: DFQATT, SNEGSKA (reference sequence). CDR3 length: 12 residues. Trimming removed 6 bases at V and 1 base at J, with 7 bases between. CDR3 amino acids: CSAGLSYNEQFF. The CDR3, as DNA: TGCAGTGCGGGACTTTCCTACAATGAGCAGTTCTTC.

By sample fraction, this clonotype is medium-sized. This chain uses TRBV5-4 with TRBJ2-3; 10 bases align to TRBD1. The CDR3 spans 16 residues. Germline CDR1 and CDR2: SGHNT and YYREEE (reference sequence). The trim removed 4 bases at V and 0 bases at J, leaving 5 bases unmatched. CDR3 sequence: CASSAGQGRSTDTQYF. Written as DNA, the CDR3 is TGTGCCAGCAGCGCGGGACAGGGGAGGAGCACAGATACGCAGTATTTT.

This clonotype was seen more than once but under ten times. The chain employs TRBV7-2 and TRBJ2-3; 11 nucleotides match TRBD2. With V trimmed by 2 bases and J by 3 bases, 16 bases remained unmatched. The CDR3 sequence is 20 residues long. The germline CDR1 and CDR2 sequences are SGHTA and FQGNSA. In DNA form, the CDR3 reads TGTGCCAGCAGCTTATTGGCAGTCCGTCGCACTAGCGGGAGTACAGATACGCAGTATTTT. It translates to CASSLLAVRRTSGSTDTQYF.

This clonotype was observed a few times. The chain is built from TRBV18 and TRBJ1-3; the D is unclear. The CDR3 runs 13 residues. Germline V lookup: CDR1 KGHSH, CDR2 LQKENI. V lost 3 bases and J lost 0, with 3 bases in between. The CDR3 DNA sequence: TGTGCCAGCTCACCCAACTCTGGAAACACCATATATTTT. It is translated as CASSPNSGNTIYF.

Many counts were recorded for this clonotype. The rearrangement joins TRBV19 to TRBJ2-5; a possible D gene is TRBD2 (6 bases). Germline CDR1 LNHDA, CDR2 SQIVND (reference sequence). The CDR3 spans 15 residues. Deletions cut 5 bases from V and 1 base from J, with 14 bases between. The CDR3 DNA follows: TGTGCCAGTAGTTCCGTCGGCGGGGTCCAAGAGACCCAGTACTTC. Protein product: CASSSVGGVQETQYF.

J is TRBJ2-1 and V is TRBV19; possibly TRBD1 or TRBD2 for D (8 bases each). With 1 base removed from V and 10 bases from J, the gap between germline ends came to 32 bases. Per germline, CDR1 LNHDA and CDR2 SQIVND (reference sequence). This CDR3 has 20 amino acids. The chain's CDR3 is CASSIVAGQVGTSPRREQFF. The CDR3, as DNA: TGTGCCAGTAGTATAGTCGCGGGACAGGTGGGGACTAGTCCTAGACGGGAGCAGTTCTTC.

This clonotype was counted at least ten times. CDR3 sequence: CASSLRDRTYEQYF. The CDR3 nucleotides read TGTGCCAGCAGTTTGAGGGACAGAACCTACGAGCAGTACTTC. The chain is built from TRBV27 and TRBJ2-7; 7 bases map to TRBD1. The CDR3 spans 14 residues. V lost 3 bases and J lost 2; bases outside the gene matches: 4. CDR1 and CDR2 from the germline V gene are MNHEY and SMNVEV (reference sequence).